This T cell receptor beta chain was captured by sequencing in a study of technical replicates of blood from a few donors. The CDR3 loop spans 15 amino acids. Repertoires were generated with immunoSEQ multiplex PCR, while TCRdb's copy carries only in-frame clones and drops some. This sample has about 78,000 clones; around 94% occur once, and the top ten carry less than 0.5%. There are a few counts of this clone. The J gene is TRBJ1-1, the V gene TRBV21-1; the table calls TRBD1, which could not be checked here. TRBV21-1 is classified as a pseudogene. Sequencing was done on a sample of T cells isolated from PBMCs. This clonotype was sampled from a human donor in good health. CDR3 protein: CASSNAGTVNTEAFF. In nucleotides, the CDR3 is TGTGCCAGCAGCAATGCCGGGACAGTGAACACTGAAGCTTTCTTT.